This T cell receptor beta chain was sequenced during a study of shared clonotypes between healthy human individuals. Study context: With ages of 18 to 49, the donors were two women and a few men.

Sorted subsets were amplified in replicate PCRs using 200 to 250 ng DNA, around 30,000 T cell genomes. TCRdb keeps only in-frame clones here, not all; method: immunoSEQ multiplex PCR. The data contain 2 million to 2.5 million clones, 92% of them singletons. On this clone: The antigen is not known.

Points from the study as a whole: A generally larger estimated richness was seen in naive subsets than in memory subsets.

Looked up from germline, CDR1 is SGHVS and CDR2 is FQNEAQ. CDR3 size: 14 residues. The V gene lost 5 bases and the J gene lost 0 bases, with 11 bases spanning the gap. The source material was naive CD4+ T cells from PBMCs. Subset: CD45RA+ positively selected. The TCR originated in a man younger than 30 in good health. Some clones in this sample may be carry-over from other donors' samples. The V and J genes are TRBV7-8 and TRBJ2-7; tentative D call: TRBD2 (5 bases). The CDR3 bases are TGTGCCAGCAGCCCCCGGGGTTCCTCCTACGAGCAGTACTTC. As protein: CASSPRGSSYEQYF.